Listed below are T cell receptor beta chains from one sample, sequenced in a study of metastatic and nonmetastatic thyroid tumors. With MiXCR, TCRdb reprocessed the PCR reads. This table has about 45,000 clones, approximately 4.1% appearing once. The specimen was blood. Receptors were obtained from a female donor with papillary thyroid cancer or a benign thyroid nodule (not recorded which). Some clones in this sample may be carry-over from other donors' samples. Both conserved end residues are part of each CDR3. D genes are given only for firm matches. The size of a clone is reported for some rows only, either as once, few or many, or as a class for expanded clones.

>TRBJ1-1|TRBV10-2|-|-
TGCGCCAGCAGTGACCGTGAGAACACTGAAGCTTTCTTT
CASSDRENTEAFF
>TRBJ2-7|TRBV20-1|TRBD2|many
TGCAGTGCTAGCGTTGCTAGCGGGATTACCTACGAGCAGTACTTC
CSASVASGITYEQYF
>TRBJ1-5|TRBV6-2/TRBV6-3|-|few
TGTGCCAGCAGCGTTCTTGCTAATCAGCCCCAGCATTTT
CASSVLANQPQHF
>TRBJ1-1|TRBV6-2/TRBV6-3|TRBD1|-
TGTGCCAGCAGTTTCGGGACAGGGGTTGTGGACACTGAAGCTTTCTTT
CASSFGTGVVDTEAFF
>TRBJ1-6|TRBV30|-|-
TGTGCCTGGAGTTCGAACAGGGAGAATTCACCCCTCCACTTT
CAWSSNRENSPLHF
>TRBJ2-1|TRBV15|TRBD1|-
TGTGCCACCACCAAATGGGGACAGGGACACAATGAGCAGTTCTTC
CATTKWGQGHNEQFF
>TRBJ2-1|TRBV2|TRBD2|many
TGTGCCAGCAGTTCGACTAGCGGAACCCACAATGAGCAGTTCTTC
CASSSTSGTHNEQFF
>TRBJ2-6|TRBV6-6|TRBD1|many
TGTGCCAGCAGTTACTCTTCACACAGGGGGTCGGGGGCCAACGTCCTGACTTTC
CASSYSSHRGSGANVLTF
>TRBJ2-5|TRBV4-1|-|-
TGCGCCAGCAGCCAAGGGACAAATCGGGAGACCCAGTACTTC
CASSQGTNRETQYF
>TRBJ2-5|TRBV3-1|TRBD2|few
TGTGCCAGCAGCCAAGATTATGGGACTAGGAGGAAAGAGACCCAGTACTTC
CASSQDYGTRRKETQYF
>TRBJ1-4|TRBV2|-|-
TGTGCCAGCAGTGAAGGCGTACGAAAAACTGTTATACTGTTTTTT
CASSEGVRKTVILFF
>TRBJ1-1|TRBV20-1|-|many
TGCAGTGCTTCTAACGGGAGAACCGGGGAAGCTTTCTTT
CSASNGRTGEAFF
>TRBJ1-1|TRBV20-1|-|many
TGCAGTGCTAGCTCCGGGACATCGGACACTGAAGCTTTCTTT
CSASSGTSDTEAFF
>TRBJ2-7|TRBV11-3|-|many
TGTGCCAGCAGCTTAGTAGCCTCCTCCTCCGAGCAGTACTTC
CASSLVASSSEQYF
>TRBJ2-7|TRBV27|TRBD1|few
TGTGCCAGCTCCAGGGGGAGCTTCTACGAGCAGTACTTC
CASSRGSFYEQYF
>TRBJ1-1|TRBV19|TRBD1|-
TGTGCCAGTAGACTACAGGGGGGAACTGAAGCTTTCTTT
CASRLQGGTEAFF
>TRBJ2-1|TRBV20-1|TRBD2|many
TGCAGTGCTCCTTCCTTGGGACTAGCGGGAGGTGTCTCCTACAATGAGCAGTTCTTC
CSAPSLGLAGGVSYNEQFF
>TRBJ2-6|TRBV6-2/TRBV6-3|-|many
TGTGCCAGCAGGGCTACAGGGATGGACTACTCTGGGGCCAACGTCCTGACTTTC
CASRATGMDYSGANVLTF
>TRBJ1-2|TRBV3-1|-|many
TGTGCCAGCAGCCAAGATGACGGAGGCTACACCTTC
CASSQDDGGYTF
>TRBJ1-5|TRBV7-2|-|many
TGTGCCAGCAGCAGATTAGGAATGAATAATCAGCCCCAGCATTTT
CASSRLGMNNQPQHF
>TRBJ2-2|TRBV4-1|-|many
TGCGCCAGCAGCCCCGAATCGGGGGTATCAACCGGGGAGCTGTTTTTT
CASSPESGVSTGELFF
>TRBJ1-4|TRBV4-1|TRBD1|many
TGCGCCAGCAGCCCACCGGGACAGGGGGATGAAAAACTGTTTTTT
CASSPPGQGDEKLFF
>TRBJ1-2|TRBV19|TRBD1|many
TGTGCCAGTAGTATTGACTTTCAACCGGGACAGGGGAACGGTGGCTACACCTTC
CASSIDFQPGQGNGGYTF
>TRBJ2-2|TRBV6-4|TRBD2|many
TGTGCCAGCGCAACTAGCGGGACTTCCGGGGAGCTGTTTTTT
CASATSGTSGELFF
>TRBJ2-3|TRBV5-1|-|many
TGCGCCAGCAGCCCGGGACACCCCACAGATACGCAGTATTTT
CASSPGHPTDTQYF
>TRBJ2-3|TRBV6-1|-|many
TGTGCCAGCTTAGAAGTAGCGGCCAGCACAGATACGCAGTATTTT
CASLEVAASTDTQYF
>TRBJ2-1|TRBV10-1|TRBD1|-
TGCGCCAGCAGTGACGGGACAGGGGGCAAGGATGAGCAGTTCTTC
CASSDGTGGKDEQFF
>TRBJ2-7|TRBV7-9|TRBD2|-
TGTGCCAGCAACCCAGGACTAGCGGGAGTAACCTACGAGCAGTACTTC
CASNPGLAGVTYEQYF
>TRBJ1-2|TRBV2|TRBD1|few
TGTGCCAGCAGGAGGCCAGGGGGTTATGGCTACACCTTC
CASRRPGGYGYTF
>TRBJ1-2|TRBV12-3/TRBV12-4|-|few
TGTGCCAGCAGACTCCGGGACACCCATAACTATGGCTACACCTTC
CASRLRDTHNYGYTF
>TRBJ1-2|TRBV6-1|-|-
TGTGCCAGCGGGTTGGGGGGCTACACCTTC
CASGLGGYTF
>TRBJ1-1|TRBV6-5|TRBD1|many
TGTGCCAGCAGTTACTCGACAGGGGTCACTGAAGCTTTCTTT
CASSYSTGVTEAFF
>TRBJ1-5|TRBV10-3|-|many
TGTGCCATCAGTGGCGGGGACACCCAACAGCCCCAGCATTTT
CAISGGDTQQPQHF
>TRBJ2-7|TRBV6-1|-|few
TGTGCCAGCAGTGAAGCCCCGGACGGCTACGAGCAGTACTTC
CASSEAPDGYEQYF
>TRBJ2-7|TRBV6-2/TRBV6-3|TRBD2|few
TGTGCCAGCAGTGGAACTAGCGTGAGAAGTTACGAGCAGTACTTC
CASSGTSVRSYEQYF
>TRBJ1-5|TRBV7-2|-|-
TGTGCCAGAAGCGAAACAGCTAGCAATCAGCCCCAGCATTTT
CARSETASNQPQHF
>TRBJ2-1|TRBV20-1|-|many
TGCAGTGCTACCGACGGAAACTCCTACAATGAGCAGTTCTTC
CSATDGNSYNEQFF
>TRBJ2-5|TRBV11-2|TRBD1|many
TGTGCCAGCAGCCGGGACAGTCGAGAGACCCAGTACTTC
CASSRDSRETQYF
>TRBJ2-3|TRBV7-9|TRBD2|many
TGTGCCAGCAGCGTTAGCGGGAGGAACACAGATACGCAGTATTTT
CASSVSGRNTDTQYF
>TRBJ2-5|TRBV6-2/TRBV6-3|TRBD2|few
TGTGCCAGCAGTTACGGGCAGCGGGAGGGTACCCAGTACTTT
CASSYGQREGTQYF
>TRBJ1-1|TRBV3-1|-|many
TGTGCCAGCAGCCAAGAGTTCCGTAACACTGAAGCTTTCTTT
CASSQEFRNTEAFF
>TRBJ1-5|TRBV6-2/TRBV6-3|-|-
TGTGCCAGCAGTTACTCTGGGGGGCCTACTCAACCCCAGCATTTT
CASSYSGGPTQPQHF
>TRBJ1-5|TRBV28|-|few
TGTGCCAGCAGTTTATTCGGCTCACCCGGGGATCAGCCCCAGCATTTT
CASSLFGSPGDQPQHF
>TRBJ1-3|TRBV3-1|-|many
TGTGCCAGCAGCAAACAGGACGGGGTCTCTGGAAACACCATATATTTT
CASSKQDGVSGNTIYF
>TRBJ2-2|TRBV30|TRBD2|many
TGTGCCTGGAGGAGAGGACTAGCGGGAGTAACCGGGGAGCTGTTTTTT
CAWRRGLAGVTGELFF
>TRBJ2-2|TRBV19|-|-
TGTGCCAGTAGTATTGGGTATCGAGCCGGGGAGCTGTTTTTT
CASSIGYRAGELFF